Listed below are T cell receptor beta chains from one sample, sequenced in a study of T-cell memory formation after mild COVID-19. A single record per CDR3 protein comes from TCRdb applying MiXCR to the 5' RACE reads. Among around 390,000 distinct CDR3 sequences, approximately 15% were seen once, and the ten largest hold about 22%. Sequencing used PBMCs or a T cell subset sorted from them (not recorded which). Source of these receptors: a man between 18 and 35 years old who had mild COVID-19 (a few samples of this study predate the infection). Cell type and time point are not known. CDR3s include the opening cysteine and the closing phenylalanine or tryptophan. D genes are given only for firm matches. A row's size may be missing; if present it is once, few, many or a size class.

j_gene: TRBJ1-2; abundance: .; v_gene: TRBV5-6; d_gene: .; CDR3aa: CASSLDSYRVHGYTF; CDR3nt: TGTGCCAGCAGCTTGGATAGCTACAGGGTCCATGGCTACACCTTC
j_gene: TRBJ1-5; abundance: .; v_gene: TRBV28; d_gene: .; CDR3aa: CASRAGINQPQHF; CDR3nt: TGTGCCAGCAGGGCGGGGATCAATCAGCCCCAGCATTTT
j_gene: TRBJ2-7; abundance: few; v_gene: TRBV7-7; d_gene: TRBD2; CDR3aa: CASSLGDGGGEQYF; CDR3nt: TGTGCCAGCAGCTTAGGGGATGGCGGGGGTGAGCAGTACTTC
j_gene: TRBJ2-1; abundance: few; v_gene: TRBV19; d_gene: .; CDR3aa: CASSIILSGNNEQFF; CDR3nt: TGTGCCAGTAGTATAATACTTTCAGGGAACAATGAGCAGTTCTTC
j_gene: TRBJ2-1; abundance: many; v_gene: TRBV18; d_gene: .; CDR3aa: CASSPPGGSYNEQFF; CDR3nt: TGTGCCAGCTCACCACCGGGGGGATCCTACAATGAGCAGTTCTTC
j_gene: TRBJ1-5; abundance: few; v_gene: TRBV20-1; d_gene: .; CDR3aa: CSARPSINQPQHF; CDR3nt: TGCAGTGCTAGACCGTCGATCAATCAGCCCCAGCATTTT
j_gene: TRBJ2-1; abundance: few; v_gene: TRBV28; d_gene: .; CDR3aa: CASRTSDRISYNEQFF; CDR3nt: TGTGCCAGCAGAACCTCCGACAGGATCTCCTACAATGAGCAGTTCTTC
j_gene: TRBJ2-7; abundance: .; v_gene: TRBV2; d_gene: TRBD2; CDR3aa: CASSAASGGHEQYF; CDR3nt: TGTGCCAGCAGTGCGGCTAGCGGGGGACACGAGCAGTACTTC
j_gene: TRBJ2-5; abundance: .; v_gene: TRBV15; d_gene: TRBD1; CDR3aa: CATTGPGTGGLETQYF; CDR3nt: TGTGCCACCACAGGACCCGGGACAGGGGGCTTGGAGACCCAGTACTTC
j_gene: TRBJ2-2; abundance: many; v_gene: TRBV12-3/TRBV12-4; d_gene: .; CDR3aa: CASSLKRATGELFF; CDR3nt: TGTGCCAGCAGCCTAAAACGGGCCACCGGGGAGCTGTTTTTT
j_gene: TRBJ1-2; abundance: few; v_gene: TRBV15; d_gene: .; CDR3aa: CATSRDIAAGSYGYTF; CDR3nt: TGTGCCACCAGCAGAGATATCGCGGCAGGGAGCTATGGCTACACCTTC
j_gene: TRBJ1-2; abundance: .; v_gene: TRBV18; d_gene: .; CDR3aa: CASSPTAGDYGYTF; CDR3nt: TGTGCCAGCTCACCAACGGCAGGGGATTATGGCTACACCTTC
j_gene: TRBJ1-1; abundance: few; v_gene: TRBV7-9; d_gene: .; CDR3aa: CASSFPVNTEAFF; CDR3nt: TGTGCCAGCAGCTTCCCCGTTAACACTGAAGCTTTCTTT
j_gene: TRBJ1-2; abundance: few; v_gene: TRBV7-8; d_gene: TRBD1; CDR3aa: CASSPGPRGDYGYTF; CDR3nt: TGTGCCAGCAGCCCCGGTCCCAGGGGGGACTATGGCTACACCTTC
j_gene: TRBJ2-7; abundance: .; v_gene: TRBV12-3/TRBV12-4; d_gene: .; CDR3aa: CASSPPGLVKVHEQYF; CDR3nt: TGTGCCAGCAGTCCCCCTGGACTCGTCAAGGTCCACGAGCAGTACTTC
j_gene: TRBJ2-3; abundance: few; v_gene: TRBV5-1; d_gene: .; CDR3aa: CASSLTPEVDTQYF; CDR3nt: TGCGCCAGCAGCTTGACCCCGGAGGTAGATACGCAGTATTTT
j_gene: TRBJ2-3; abundance: .; v_gene: TRBV5-1; d_gene: .; CDR3aa: CASSLEGFSRTDTQYF; CDR3nt: TGCGCCAGCAGCTTGGAGGGCTTCTCTCGCACAGATACGCAGTATTTT
j_gene: TRBJ1-6; abundance: .; v_gene: TRBV6-5; d_gene: TRBD1; CDR3aa: CASRAPGQHNSPLHF; CDR3nt: TGTGCCAGCAGGGCTCCGGGACAGCATAATTCACCCCTCCACTTT
j_gene: TRBJ2-3; abundance: .; v_gene: TRBV4-2; d_gene: TRBD2; CDR3aa: CASRGMTSGERTDTQYF; CDR3nt: TGTGCCAGCAGGGGAATGACTAGCGGGGAACGCACAGATACGCAGTATTTT
j_gene: TRBJ1-2; abundance: few; v_gene: TRBV6-2/TRBV6-3; d_gene: .; CDR3aa: CASTDARGYTF; CDR3nt: TGTGCCAGCACCGACGCACGGGGCTACACCTTC
j_gene: TRBJ2-2; abundance: few; v_gene: TRBV7-3; d_gene: .; CDR3aa: CASSSNGVPTGELFF; CDR3nt: TGTGCCAGCAGCTCTAATGGGGTTCCCACCGGGGAGCTGTTTTTT
j_gene: TRBJ1-5; abundance: once; v_gene: TRBV23-1; d_gene: .; CDR3aa: CASSQGGGNSLSNQPQHF; CDR3nt: TGCGCCAGCAGTCAGGGCGGAGGGAACAGCCTTAGCAATCAGCCCCAGCATTTT
j_gene: TRBJ1-1; abundance: few; v_gene: TRBV9; d_gene: .; CDR3aa: CASSAPGGAGTEAFF; CDR3nt: TGTGCCAGCAGCGCCCCTGGGGGGGCCGGCACTGAAGCTTTCTTT
j_gene: TRBJ2-3; abundance: .; v_gene: TRBV11-3; d_gene: TRBD2; CDR3aa: CASSFTSGQVDTQYF; CDR3nt: TGTGCCAGCAGCTTTACTAGCGGGCAGGTAGATACGCAGTATTTT
j_gene: TRBJ2-5; abundance: .; v_gene: TRBV11-2; d_gene: .; CDR3aa: CASSYRDTQQTQYF; CDR3nt: TGTGCCAGCAGCTACCGGGACACCCAACAGACCCAGTACTTC
j_gene: TRBJ2-3; abundance: .; v_gene: TRBV10-3; d_gene: .; CDR3aa: CAISEAADTQYF; CDR3nt: TGTGCCATCAGTGAGGCGGCAGATACGCAGTATTTT
j_gene: TRBJ2-7; abundance: few; v_gene: TRBV4-2; d_gene: .; CDR3aa: CASSQEPGHEQYF; CDR3nt: TGTGCCAGCAGCCAAGAACCGGGCCACGAGCAGTACTTC
j_gene: TRBJ2-7; abundance: .; v_gene: TRBV12-3/TRBV12-4; d_gene: .; CDR3aa: CASGVGAYEQYF; CDR3nt: TGTGCCAGCGGCGTTGGTGCCTACGAGCAGTACTTC
j_gene: TRBJ2-5; abundance: .; v_gene: TRBV2; d_gene: .; CDR3aa: CASKGKWLETQYF; CDR3nt: TGTGCCAGCAAGGGGAAATGGCTAGAGACCCAGTACTTC
j_gene: TRBJ2-7; abundance: .; v_gene: TRBV7-6; d_gene: .; CDR3aa: CASSLGAGVLSYEQYF; CDR3nt: TGTGCCAGCAGCTTAGGGGCAGGGGTTTTGTCCTACGAGCAGTACTTC
j_gene: TRBJ1-2; abundance: few; v_gene: TRBV4-1; d_gene: .; CDR3aa: CASSQETMFNYGYTF; CDR3nt: TGCGCCAGCAGCCAAGAAACTATGTTTAACTATGGCTACACCTTC
j_gene: TRBJ2-5; abundance: few; v_gene: TRBV5-1; d_gene: TRBD2; CDR3aa: CASSLGIAGEETQYF; CDR3nt: TGCGCCAGCAGCTTGGGGATAGCGGGGGAAGAGACCCAGTACTTC
j_gene: TRBJ1-5; abundance: .; v_gene: TRBV28; d_gene: .; CDR3aa: CASTLETQPQHF; CDR3nt: TGTGCCAGCACCCTGGAGACTCAGCCCCAGCATTTT
j_gene: TRBJ2-4; abundance: .; v_gene: TRBV4-3; d_gene: TRBD2; CDR3aa: CASSQDALAAITRAKNIQYF; CDR3nt: TGCGCCAGCAGCCAAGATGCACTAGCGGCGATTACTCGAGCCAAAAACATTCAGTACTTC
j_gene: TRBJ1-3; abundance: .; v_gene: TRBV5-1; d_gene: .; CDR3aa: CASSLSWVEDTIYF; CDR3nt: TGCGCCAGCAGCTTGTCCTGGGTAGAAGACACCATATATTTT
j_gene: TRBJ2-1; abundance: .; v_gene: TRBV20-1; d_gene: .; CDR3aa: CSASSGDNEQFF; CDR3nt: TGCAGTGCTAGCTCGGGAGACAATGAGCAGTTCTTC
j_gene: TRBJ1-5; abundance: few; v_gene: TRBV15; d_gene: .; CDR3aa: CATSRDGGQLHF; CDR3nt: TGTGCCACCAGCAGAGATGGGGGACAACTGCATTTT
j_gene: TRBJ1-2; abundance: .; v_gene: TRBV20-1; d_gene: .; CDR3aa: CSAVRDDYGYTF; CDR3nt: TGCAGTGCTGTCAGGGATGACTATGGCTACACCTTC
j_gene: TRBJ1-2; abundance: few; v_gene: TRBV15; d_gene: .; CDR3aa: CATSTLRDNSNYGYTF; CDR3nt: TGTGCCACCAGCACGCTCCGGGACAACTCTAACTATGGCTACACCTTC
j_gene: TRBJ1-2; abundance: .; v_gene: TRBV10-3; d_gene: .; CDR3aa: CAISEQGLPNYGYTF; CDR3nt: TGTGCCATCAGTGAGCAGGGACTCCCGAACTATGGCTACACCTTC
j_gene: TRBJ1-5; abundance: .; v_gene: TRBV28; d_gene: TRBD1; CDR3aa: CASSLGGQTNQPQHF; CDR3nt: TGTGCCAGCAGTTTGGGGGGACAGACTAATCAGCCCCAGCATTTT
j_gene: TRBJ1-2; abundance: .; v_gene: TRBV5-1; d_gene: .; CDR3aa: CASSLRQSDGYTF; CDR3nt: TGCGCCAGCAGCTTGAGACAGAGCGATGGCTACACCTTC
j_gene: TRBJ2-3; abundance: .; v_gene: TRBV4-3; d_gene: .; CDR3aa: CASRQGPADTQYF; CDR3nt: TGCGCCAGCAGGCAGGGACCCGCAGATACGCAGTATTTT
j_gene: TRBJ1-1; abundance: few; v_gene: TRBV5-1; d_gene: TRBD1; CDR3aa: CASTGQAEAFF; CDR3nt: TGCGCCAGCACCGGACAGGCTGAAGCTTTCTTT
j_gene: TRBJ2-3; abundance: .; v_gene: TRBV5-1; d_gene: .; CDR3aa: CASSLDGVDTQYF; CDR3nt: TGCGCCAGCAGCTTGGACGGGGTAGATACGCAGTATTTT
j_gene: TRBJ1-5; abundance: few; v_gene: TRBV6-5; d_gene: .; CDR3aa: CASRLRQDRWPQHF; CDR3nt: TGTGCCAGCAGACTTCGACAGGATCGGTGGCCCCAGCATTTT
j_gene: TRBJ2-3; abundance: few; v_gene: TRBV7-9; d_gene: .; CDR3aa: CASSPRTAAGRTTPDTQYF; CDR3nt: TGTGCCAGCAGCCCTAGGACAGCTGCCGGGCGGACTACCCCAGATACGCAGTATTTT
j_gene: TRBJ2-3; abundance: few; v_gene: TRBV9; d_gene: .; CDR3aa: CASSVASKGDTQYF; CDR3nt: TGTGCCAGCAGCGTTGCCAGCAAGGGAGATACGCAGTATTTT
j_gene: TRBJ1-5; abundance: few; v_gene: TRBV20-1; d_gene: .; CDR3aa: CSASGAGSDTKQPQHF; CDR3nt: TGCAGTGCTAGTGGTGCAGGGTCGGACACCAAGCAGCCCCAGCATTTT
j_gene: TRBJ2-2; abundance: many; v_gene: TRBV5-1; d_gene: .; CDR3aa: CASTPPPYTLPGELFF; CDR3nt: TGCGCCAGCACGCCGCCCCCGTACACCCTACCCGGGGAGCTGTTTTTT
j_gene: TRBJ2-1; abundance: few; v_gene: TRBV6-5; d_gene: TRBD2; CDR3aa: CASSSPSGQGRYNEQFF; CDR3nt: TGTGCCAGCAGTTCCCCTAGCGGCCAAGGGAGATACAATGAGCAGTTCTTC
j_gene: TRBJ1-1; abundance: .; v_gene: TRBV7-2; d_gene: .; CDR3aa: CASSSMGSGAFF; CDR3nt: TGTGCCAGCAGCTCCATGGGGAGCGGGGCTTTCTTT
j_gene: TRBJ2-2; abundance: .; v_gene: TRBV20-1; d_gene: TRBD1; CDR3aa: CSAILGTGSGELFF; CDR3nt: TGCAGTGCGATACTCGGGACAGGGAGCGGGGAGCTGTTTTTT
j_gene: TRBJ2-7; abundance: few; v_gene: TRBV5-1; d_gene: .; CDR3aa: CASSLTVYEQYF; CDR3nt: TGCGCCAGCAGCCTCACCGTTTACGAGCAGTACTTC
j_gene: TRBJ2-1; abundance: .; v_gene: TRBV11-2; d_gene: .; CDR3aa: CASSFFLGFNEQFF; CDR3nt: TGTGCCAGCAGCTTTTTTTTGGGTTTCAATGAGCAGTTCTTC
j_gene: TRBJ2-3; abundance: .; v_gene: TRBV5-1; d_gene: TRBD2; CDR3aa: CASTPLAGVGDTQYF; CDR3nt: TGCGCCAGCACCCCGCTAGCGGGGGTAGGAGATACGCAGTATTTT
j_gene: TRBJ1-1; abundance: many; v_gene: TRBV11-2; d_gene: .; CDR3aa: CASSLDVNTEAFF; CDR3nt: TGTGCCAGCAGCTTAGATGTGAACACTGAAGCTTTCTTT
j_gene: TRBJ1-4; abundance: few; v_gene: TRBV4-1; d_gene: .; CDR3aa: CASSPYPRGWDEKLFF; CDR3nt: TGCGCCAGCAGCCCGTACCCGAGGGGATGGGATGAAAAACTGTTTTTT
j_gene: TRBJ2-7; abundance: .; v_gene: TRBV5-1; d_gene: TRBD2; CDR3aa: CASSHLGGGGANEQYF; CDR3nt: TGCGCCAGCAGCCATCTCGGAGGCGGGGGGGCGAATGAGCAGTACTTC